This passage covers 29 T cell receptor beta chains from one sample sequenced in a study of response to subunit inactivated influenza vaccine. A single record per CDR3 protein comes from TCRdb applying MiXCR to the RT-PCR reads. Among 800,000 or so distinct CDR3 sequences, 21% were seen once, and the ten largest hold 10%. This material consisted of PBMCs from blood, taken 4 to 6 days after vaccination. The receptors derive from a man aged 50 to 60 who received an inactivated influenza vaccine.

This clonotype was seen a few times. This chain connects TRBV12-3 or TRBV12-4 to TRBJ2-3; D is perhaps TRBD1 or TRBD2 (5 bases each). The CDR3 is 15 residues long. The V and J ends lost 2 bases and 2 bases respectively, with 11 bases between them. DNA for the CDR3: TGTGCCAGCAGTTTAAACCGGGGCTACACAGATACGCAGTATTTT. Residues: CASSLNRGYTDTQYF.

The V and J genes are TRBV6-2 or TRBV6-3 and TRBJ2-6, with a weak D call TRBD1 (6 bases). With 5 bases removed from V and 1 base from J, the gap between germline ends came to 15 bases. Per the germline V gene, CDR1 is MNHEY and CDR2 is SVGEGT. This CDR3 comprises 17 residues. CDR3: CASSHRVDLSGANVLTF. CDR3 DNA: TGTGCCAGCAGTCACAGGGTGGATTTGTCTGGGGCCAACGTCCTGACTTTC.

The rearrangement uses TRBV24-1 and TRBJ2-2; D ambiguous. The V gene lost 6 bases and the J gene lost 2 bases, with 9 bases spanning the gap. Germline V gives CDR1 KGHDR, CDR2 SFDVKD. This CDR3 is built from 14 residues. CDR3 loop: CATSRDTNTGELFF. CDR3 DNA sequence: TGTGCCACCAGTAGAGACACAAACACCGGGGAGCTGTTTTTT.

This clonotype was picked up many times. The chain is built from TRBV5-1 and TRBJ1-1; D ambiguous. V dropped 3 bases and J dropped 1 base, with 10 bases sitting between them. CDR1 and CDR2 from the germline V gene are SGHRS and YFSETQ. There are 14 residues in the CDR3. The CDR3 coding sequence is TGCGCCAGCAGCTATAGGACGGAGAACACTGAAGCTTTCTTT. Its translation: CASSYRTENTEAFF.

There are a few counts of this clonotype. This rearrangement joins TRBV5-1 to TRBJ2-5; the D is unclear. The V gene's germline CDR1 is SGHRS and CDR2 YFSETQ. The germline V and J ends were trimmed by 2 bases and 2 bases, with 10 bases remaining between them. The CDR3 totals 14 residues. CDR3 DNA: TGCGCCAGCAGCTTAAGGGTTCTTCAAGAGACCCAGTACTTC. Its translation: CASSLRVLQETQYF.

Only a few counts were recorded for this clonotype. The V call is TRBV24-1, the J call TRBJ2-5, with unresolved D. CDR1 KGHDR and CDR2 SFDVKD come from the germline V gene. V gave up 6 bases and J gave up 4 bases, with 5 bases separating them. This CDR3 is built from 11 residues. Written as DNA, the CDR3 is TGTGCCACCAGTCTAGGAGAGACCCAGTACTTC. It is translated as CATSLGETQYF.

This clonotype was detected only a few times. The V gene is TRBV20-1, the J gene TRBJ2-3, with 7 bases matching TRBD2. V shed 6 bases, J shed 8 bases, and the junction held 14 bases outside the gene matches. Germline V lookup: CDR1 DFQATT, CDR2 SNEGSKA (reference sequence). The CDR3 is 14 residues long. CDR3: CSALRTRGQGTQYF. CDR3 in DNA: TGCAGTGCCCTCAGGACTAGGGGTCAAGGTACGCAGTATTTT.

In this sample, this clonotype turned up a few times. The chain employs TRBV28 and TRBJ1-4; no firm D call. The V and J ends lost 3 bases and 2 bases respectively, with 13 bases between them. The CDR3 length is 16 residues. Germline V CDR1 and CDR2: MDHEN, SYDVKM. In DNA, the CDR3 is TGTGCCAGCAGTTTCAGCCCTTTTGGGACTAATGAAAAACTGTTTTTT. Protein product: CASSFSPFGTNEKLFF.

The rearrangement links TRBV20-1 to TRBJ2-7; D possibly corresponds to TRBD1 (6 bases). The CDR3 spans 16 residues. The germline V and J ends were trimmed by 0 bases and 2 bases, with 17 bases remaining between them. The germline CDR1 and CDR2 sequences are DFQATT and SNEGSKA (reference sequence). The CDR3 region is CSARDRWTASPYEQYF. CDR3 coding DNA: TGCAGTGCTAGAGATAGGTGGACAGCGAGTCCCTACGAGCAGTACTTC.

The rearrangement uses TRBV12-3 or TRBV12-4 and TRBJ2-2; 7 nucleotides match TRBD2. This CDR3 is built from 15 residues. The trim removed 7 bases at V and 1 base at J, leaving 6 bases unmatched. Here the CDR3 reads CASTRLAENTGELFF. CDR3 in DNA: TGTGCCAGCACTCGACTAGCTGAGAACACCGGGGAGCTGTTTTTT.

This chain uses TRBV4-1 with TRBJ2-1; 13 positions agree with TRBD2. The CDR3 loop spans 17 amino acids. The germline V gene encodes CDR1 MGHRA and CDR2 YSYEKL. The trim removed 4 bases at V and 0 bases at J, leaving 3 bases unmatched. The DNA of the CDR3 is TGCGCCAGCAGCCGCCGGACTAGCGGGAGCTCCTACAATGAGCAGTTCTTC. This encodes CASSRRTSGSSYNEQFF.

This clonotype was counted a few times. This chain joins TRBV4-2 and TRBJ2-7; a possible D gene is TRBD1 (5 bases). Germline V CDR1 and CDR2: LGHNA, YNFKEQ. The CDR3 has 15 residues. V gave up 0 bases and J gave up 3 bases, with 12 bases separating them. The CDR3 bases are TGTGCCAGCAGCCAAGAAAGTACAGGATACTACGAGCAGTACTTC. This sequence encodes CASSQESTGYYEQYF.

The chain is built from TRBV19 and TRBJ1-6; maybe TRBD1 (6 bases). Trimming shortened V by 0 bases and J by 5 bases, and 8 bases separated the two germline ends. The V gene's germline CDR1 is LNHDA and CDR2 SQIVND (reference sequence). The CDR3 runs 15 residues. The CDR3 region is CASSIDGQHNSPLHF. CDR3 DNA sequence: TGTGCCAGTAGTATAGATGGACAGCATAATTCACCCCTCCACTTT.

This clonotype has a count of ten or more. The V and J genes are TRBV20-1 and TRBJ2-1, with D maybe TRBD1 (6 bases). This CDR3 spans 16 amino acids. With 3 bases removed from V and 0 bases from J, the gap between germline ends came to 15 bases. Germline lookup yields CDR1 DFQATT and CDR2 SNEGSKA (reference sequence). The CDR3 bases are TGCAGTGCTAGTCCCCTCCAGGGGAGCTCCTACAATGAGCAGTTCTTC. Translating it yields CSASPLQGSSYNEQFF.

This clonotype was counted many times. The chain recombines TRBV29-1 with TRBJ1-1, with TRBD1 matching 8 bases. V shed 6 bases, J shed 1 base, and the junction held 7 bases outside the gene matches. This CDR3 contains 14 residues. Germline CDR1 SQVTM, CDR2 ANQGSEA. The CDR3 loop is CSVGTGLENTEAFF. CDR3 sequence (DNA): TGCAGCGTAGGGACAGGCCTCGAGAACACTGAAGCTTTCTTT.

This clonotype was found a few times. The J gene is TRBJ2-2, the V gene TRBV20-1, with 10 bases that match TRBD1. The CDR3 has 15 residues. The trim removed 6 bases at V and 3 bases at J, leaving 7 bases unmatched. CDR1 and CDR2 from the germline V gene are DFQATT and SNEGSKA (reference sequence). The CDR3 DNA sequence: TGCAGTGCGCAGAGGACAGGGGGATACACCGGGGAGCTGTTTTTT. Protein: CSAQRTGGYTGELFF.

The chain is built from TRBV20-1 and TRBJ1-3, with 8 bases matching TRBD1. V was pared by 2 bases and J by 4 bases, with 4 bases of the junction left unmatched. From germline, CDR1 is DFQATT and CDR2 SNEGSKA (reference sequence). CDR3 size: 14 residues. The CDR3 DNA follows: TGCAGTGCTAGATCCCGGACAGGGGGAAACACCATATATTTT. Amino acids: CSARSRTGGNTIYF.

This chain links TRBV7-8 with TRBJ2-5, with D maybe TRBD1 (5 bases). Trimming took off 4 bases at V and 1 base at J, with 10 bases between the two ends. CDR1 and CDR2 (germline): SGHVS, FQNEAQ. The CDR3 contains 14 residues. DNA for the CDR3: TGTGCCAGCAGCTACAGGTCCATCCAAGAGACCCAGTACTTC. The encoded protein is CASSYRSIQETQYF.

The table lists this clonotype with a few counts. The rearrangement links TRBV20-1 to TRBJ2-3, with no clear D. The CDR3 has 14 amino acids. The germline V gene has CDR1 DFQATT and CDR2 SNEGSKA (reference sequence). Trimming pared 0 bases from V and 6 bases from J, leaving 13 bases between. The CDR3 spells CSARDWDFGDTQYF. In nucleotides, the CDR3 is TGCAGTGCTAGAGACTGGGATTTCGGGGATACGCAGTATTTT.

Comments on this clonotype: Relative to the germline gene, one junction end is altered; a read error may explain this. The rearrangement joins TRBV30 to TRBJ2-1; 11 nucleotides match TRBD2. The CDR3 covers 13 residues. Germline-derived CDR1 and CDR2 are GTSNPN and SVGIG (reference sequence). In DNA, the CDR3 is TGTGCCTGGAGTGTACCTATAGCGGGGGGGCGGATCTTC. Encoded protein: CAWSVPIAGGRIF.

In its sample, this clonotype was seen a few times. The chain carries TRBV20-1 and TRBJ2-7; a weak D match, TRBD2 (6 bases). Trimming left V 1 base short and J 6 bases short, with 22 bases between. There are 16 residues in the CDR3. The germline CDR1 and CDR2 sequences are DFQATT and SNEGSKA (reference sequence). CDR3 coding DNA: TGCAGTGCTAGAGCTAATAGCGGTTGGGATAAAGGCGAGCAGTACTTC. Translating gives CSARANSGWDKGEQYF.

The J gene is TRBJ2-3, the V gene TRBV9, with TRBD2 matching 8 bases. The germline V gene has CDR1 SGDLS and CDR2 YYNGEE. This CDR3 is 16 amino acids long. With 0 bases clipped from V and 0 bases from J, the junction kept 3 bases outside the gene matches. The CDR3 spells CASSVGGGLSTDTQYF. The DNA for the CDR3 is TGTGCCAGCAGCGTAGGCGGGGGGCTGAGCACAGATACGCAGTATTTT.

This chain links TRBV29-1 with TRBJ2-5; 7 bases agree with TRBD2. In germline, CDR1 is SQVTM, CDR2 ANQGSEA. J lost 5 bases, V lost 7 bases, and 7 bases had no gene match. The CDR3 is 12 amino acids. In DNA, the CDR3 is TGCAGCGCAAGACTAGCCCAGGAGACCCAGTACTTC. This codes for CSARLAQETQYF.

V is TRBV18 and J is TRBJ2-5; D not resolved. This CDR3 comprises 14 residues. Trimming left V 2 bases short and J 5 bases short, with 12 bases between. CDR1 is KGHSH, CDR2 LQKENI, per germline. CDR3 region: CASSPATTEETQYF. The CDR3 DNA reads as TGTGCCAGCTCACCAGCGACGACCGAGGAGACCCAGTACTTC. The full variable domain, in which reference TRBV18 and TRBJ2-5 provide the parts outside the CDR3, is NAGVMQNPRHLVRRRGQEARLRCSPMKGHSHVYWYRQLPEEGLKFMVYLQKENIIDESGMPKERFSAEFPKEGPSILRIQQVVRGDSAAYFCASSPATTEETQYFGPGTRLLVL.

V and J are TRBV12-3 or TRBV12-4 and TRBJ1-1, with 10 bases matching TRBD1. There are 14 residues in the CDR3. With V trimmed by 6 bases and J by 8 bases, 9 bases remained unmatched. This CDR3 reads CASRPGQGTGEAFF. The CDR3 DNA reads TGTGCCAGCAGACCGGGACAGGGGACCGGGGAAGCTTTCTTT.

The chain carries TRBV2 and TRBJ2-7, with 9 bases matching TRBD1. Germline-derived CDR1 and CDR2 are SNHLY and FYNNEI. This CDR3 region has 15 residues. V shed 5 bases and J 0 bases; nucleotides not matched to a gene: 5. The chain's CDR3 is CASSPDRGTSYEQYF. CDR3 in DNA: TGTGCCAGCAGTCCCGACAGGGGGACCTCCTACGAGCAGTACTTC.

This chain joins TRBV5-6 and TRBJ2-1; 16 nucleotides match TRBD2. With V trimmed by 3 bases and J by 7 bases, 7 bases remained unmatched. The CDR3 loop spans 17 amino acids. Germline assignment: CDR1 SGHDT and CDR2 YYEEEE. This CDR3 reads CASSSGTSGRAINEQFF. CDR3 nucleotides: TGTGCCAGCAGCTCCGGGACTAGCGGGAGGGCCATTAATGAGCAGTTCTTC. Full variable domain (missing parts from reference TRBV5-6 and TRBJ2-1): DAGVTQSPTHLIKTRGQQVTLRCSPKSGHDTVSWYQQALGQGPQFIFQYYEEEERQRGNFPDRFSGHQFPNYSSELNVNALLLGDSALYLCASSSGTSGRAINEQFFGPGTRLTVL.

Notes on this clonotype: A junction boundary mismatches the germline segment, possibly from a read error. CDR3 in amino acids: CASSQLAASTDTRYF. The DNA of the CDR3 is TGTGCCAGCAGCCAACTAGCTGCTAGCACAGATACGCGGTATTTT. The chain is built from TRBV7-3 and TRBJ2-3; weak D call: TRBD2 (6 bases). CDR3 length: 15 amino acids. Germline CDR1 SGHTA, CDR2 FQGTGA.

This clonotype was observed a few times. The V call is TRBV7-2, the J call TRBJ2-7; unclear D gene. CDR1 SGHTA and CDR2 FQGNSA come from the germline V gene. The CDR3 sequence is 14 residues long. Deletions cut 2 bases from V and 2 bases from J, with 10 bases between. CDR3 region: CASSLKTGAYEQYF. The CDR3 DNA follows: TGTGCCAGCAGCTTAAAGACTGGCGCCTACGAGCAGTACTTC.